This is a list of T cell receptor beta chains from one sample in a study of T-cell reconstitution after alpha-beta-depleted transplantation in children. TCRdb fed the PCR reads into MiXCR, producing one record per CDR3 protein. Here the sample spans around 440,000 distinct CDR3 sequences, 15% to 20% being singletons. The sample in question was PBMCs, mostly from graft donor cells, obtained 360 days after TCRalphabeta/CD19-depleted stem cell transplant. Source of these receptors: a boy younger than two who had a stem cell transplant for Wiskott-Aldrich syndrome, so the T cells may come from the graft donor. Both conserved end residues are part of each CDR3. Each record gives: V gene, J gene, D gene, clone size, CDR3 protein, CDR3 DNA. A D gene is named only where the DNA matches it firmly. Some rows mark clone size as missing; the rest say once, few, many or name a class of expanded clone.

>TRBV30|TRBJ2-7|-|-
CAWGRFYEQYF
TGTGCCTGGGGCCGATTCTACGAGCAGTACTTC
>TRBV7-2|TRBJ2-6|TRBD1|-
CASSWQGAGANVLTF
TGTGCCAGCAGCTGGCAGGGGGCTGGGGCCAACGTCCTGACTTTC
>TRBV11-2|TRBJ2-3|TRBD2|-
CASSLDSLAGVPYTDTQYF
TGTGCCAGCAGCTTAGATTCTCTAGCGGGAGTCCCTTACACAGATACGCAGTATTTT
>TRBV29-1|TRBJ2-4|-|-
CSVAPSKNIQYF
TGCAGCGTTGCGCCCTCCAAAAACATTCAGTACTTC
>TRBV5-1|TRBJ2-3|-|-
CASSLYLRDNTDTQYF
TGCGCCAGCAGCCTTTATCTCCGGGACAACACAGATACGCAGTATTTT
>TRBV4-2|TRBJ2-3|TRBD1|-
CASSQDWTGSDTDTQYF
TGTGCCAGCAGCCAAGATTGGACAGGGTCGGACACAGATACGCAGTATTTT
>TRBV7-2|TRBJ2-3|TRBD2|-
CASSFRASGRTDTQYF
TGTGCCAGCAGCTTCCGAGCTAGCGGGAGAACAGATACGCAGTATTTT
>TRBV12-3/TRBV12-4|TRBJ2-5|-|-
CASSRRGRVTSETQYF
TGTGCCAGCAGCCGACGGGGCAGGGTAACTTCAGAGACCCAGTACTTC
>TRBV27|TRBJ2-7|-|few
CASSWKRAWNEQYF
TGTGCCAGCAGTTGGAAAAGGGCTTGGAACGAGCAGTACTTC
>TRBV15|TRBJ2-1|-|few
CATSRSLPLSRNEQFF
TGTGCCACCAGCCGTTCACTACCTCTTTCTCGGAATGAGCAGTTCTTC
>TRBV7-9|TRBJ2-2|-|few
CASSFKVTGELFF
TGTGCCAGCAGCTTCAAGGTCACCGGGGAGCTGTTTTTT
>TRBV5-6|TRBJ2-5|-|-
CASSPGTPREETQYF
TGTGCCAGCAGCCCCGGGACCCCCCGGGAAGAGACCCAGTACTTC
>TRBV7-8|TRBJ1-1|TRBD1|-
CASSLGKVHTGVANAEAFF
TGTGCCAGCAGCTTAGGCAAGGTCCACACAGGGGTAGCAAACGCTGAAGCTTTCTTT
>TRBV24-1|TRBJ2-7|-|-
CATTDTPQGKPTEQYF
TGTGCCACCACCGATACGCCCCAGGGAAAGCCCACCGAGCAGTACTTC
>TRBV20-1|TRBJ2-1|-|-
CSAHGTAYNEQFF
TGCAGTGCTCACGGGACGGCCTACAATGAGCAGTTCTTC
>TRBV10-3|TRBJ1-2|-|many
CAISESQGGLGYTF
TGTGCCATCAGTGAGTCCCAGGGAGGGCTTGGCTACACCTTC
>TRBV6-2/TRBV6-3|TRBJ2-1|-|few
CASSRRDTLISSYNEQFF
TGTGCCAGCAGTCGAAGGGACACCTTGATCAGCTCCTACAATGAGCAGTTCTTC
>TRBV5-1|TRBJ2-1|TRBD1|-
CASSLVGYRGSSYNEQFF
TGCGCCAGCAGCTTGGTGGGCTACAGGGGCTCCTCCTACAATGAGCAGTTCTTC
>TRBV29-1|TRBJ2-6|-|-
CSVDTGTASGANVLTF
TGCAGCGTTGATACCGGGACTGCCTCGGGGGCCAACGTCCTGACTTTC
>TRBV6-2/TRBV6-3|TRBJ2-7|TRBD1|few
CASRHWTGRSSYEQYF
TGTGCCAGCAGGCATTGGACAGGCCGTAGCTCCTACGAGCAGTACTTC
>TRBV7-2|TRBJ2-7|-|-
CASTARVGAPLYEQYF
TGTGCCAGCACCGCCCGAGTGGGGGCCCCCCTCTACGAGCAGTACTTC
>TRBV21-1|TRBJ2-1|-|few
CASSKSKHPNEQFF
TGTGCCAGCAGCAAATCGAAACACCCTAATGAGCAGTTCTTC
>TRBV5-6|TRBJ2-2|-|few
CASSSQDGGNTGELFF
TGTGCCAGCAGCTCTCAGGACGGGGGGAACACCGGGGAGCTGTTTTTT
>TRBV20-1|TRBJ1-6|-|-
CSARGPRDISYNSPLHF
TGCAGTGCTAGAGGCCCCCGAGACATCTCCTATAATTCACCCCTCCACTTT
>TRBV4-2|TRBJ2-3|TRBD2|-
CASSLQAGIGDTQYF
TGTGCCAGCAGCCTGCAAGCGGGAATTGGAGATACGCAGTATTTT
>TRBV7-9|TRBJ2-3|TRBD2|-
CASSPAGVPDTQYF
TGTGCCAGCAGCCCAGCGGGAGTCCCCGATACGCAGTATTTT
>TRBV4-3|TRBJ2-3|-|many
CASSQASLTDTQYF
TGCGCCAGCAGCCAAGCGTCTCTAACAGATACGCAGTATTTT
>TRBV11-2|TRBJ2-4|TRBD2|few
CASSLEDLAGVLGRAKNIQYF
TGTGCCAGCAGCTTAGAGGACCTAGCGGGAGTATTGGGGCGAGCCAAAAACATTCAGTACTTC
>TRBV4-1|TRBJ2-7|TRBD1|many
CASSQAGTGIYEQYF
TGCGCCAGCAGCCAAGCCGGGACAGGGATCTACGAGCAGTACTTC
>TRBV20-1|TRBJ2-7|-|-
CSAEEDSYEQYF
TGCAGTGCCGAGGAGGACTCCTACGAGCAGTACTTC
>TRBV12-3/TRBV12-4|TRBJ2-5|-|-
CASTPFPGQGTQYF
TGTGCCAGCACCCCCTTCCCGGGGCAGGGGACCCAGTACTTC
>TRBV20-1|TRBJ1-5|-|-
CSAILGGARDQPQHF
TGCAGTGCTATCCTAGGGGGGGCGAGAGATCAGCCCCAGCATTTT
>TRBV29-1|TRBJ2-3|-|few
CSVIRGFTDTQYF
TGCAGCGTTATACGGGGATTCACAGATACGCAGTATTTT
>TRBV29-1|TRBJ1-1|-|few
CSVGRVYTEAFF
TGCAGCGTGGGCAGGGTGTACACTGAAGCTTTCTTT
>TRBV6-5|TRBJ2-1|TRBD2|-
CASSYQGPLAGPYNEQFF
TGTGCCAGCAGTTACCAGGGCCCGCTAGCGGGACCATACAATGAGCAGTTCTTC
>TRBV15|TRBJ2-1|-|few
CATSATSLAYNEQFF
TGTGCCACCAGCGCAACTAGTCTGGCCTACAATGAGCAGTTCTTC
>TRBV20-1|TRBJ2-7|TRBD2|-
CSARGMIAGVYSYVQYF
TGCAGTGCTAGAGGGATGATCGCGGGAGTTTATTCCTACGTGCAGTACTTC
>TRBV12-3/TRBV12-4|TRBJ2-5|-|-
CASSLIGRRGTQYF
TGTGCCAGCAGTTTAATCGGGCGGCGGGGGACCCAGTACTTC
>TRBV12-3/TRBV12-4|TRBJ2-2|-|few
CASTRGLGELFF
TGTGCCAGCACCAGGGGCCTCGGGGAGCTGTTTTTT
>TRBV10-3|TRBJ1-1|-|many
CAISEKLGGVNTEAFF
TGTGCCATCAGTGAGAAATTGGGCGGGGTGAACACTGAAGCTTTCTTT
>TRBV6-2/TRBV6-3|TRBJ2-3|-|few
CASTLREPLTQYF
TGTGCCAGCACCCTCAGGGAGCCCCTTACGCAGTATTTT